This TCR beta chain was found in a study of blood T cell repertoires in COVID-19. On the study more broadly: Sources were T cells, B-cell-depleted T cells, or PBMCs; the material itself was cDNA or gDNA.

In the authors' workflow: Researchers report that nucleated cell counts were estimated from reference gene primer amplification. The assay was immunoSEQ multiplex PCR, and TCRdb's table has in-frame clones only and misses some. The V and J calls and clone size were taken over from that table, and D and trimming were inferred from the DNA. The data contain just under 90,000 clones, over 75% of them singletons. Input material: peripheral blood. This receptor was taken from a woman aged 80 or older with acute or convalescent COVID-19.

The CDR3 region is CASSLVRGKITEAFF. The CDR3 region has the DNA TGCGCCAGCAGCTTGGTTCGGGGGAAAATCACTGAAGCTTTCTTT. V is TRBV5-1 and J is TRBJ1-1, with D tentatively TRBD1 (5 bases). This CDR3 region has 15 residues. Germline V lookup: CDR1 SGHRS, CDR2 YFSETQ. V was pared by 0 bases and J by 4 bases, with 13 bases between. The variable domain in full, with the rest retrieved from reference TRBV5-1 and TRBJ1-1, is KAGVTQTPRYLIKTRGQQVTLSCSPISGHRSVSWYQQTPGQGLQFLFEYFSETQRNKGNFPGRFSGRQFSNSRSEMNVSTLELGDSALYLCASSLVRGKITEAFFGQGTRLTVV.